The rows below give T cell receptor beta chains drawn from one sample of a study of CXCR3-negative and CXCR3-positive naive CD8 T cells. TCRdb re-called the 5' RACE reads and catalogs CDR3 proteins one per entry, DNA excluded. The sample includes some 68,000 distinct CDR3 sequences. Specimen: naive CXCR3+ CD8+ T cells from blood. The receptors here all came from a human donor in good health. Some clones in this sample may be carry-over from other donors' samples. The CDR3 runs from the conserved cysteine through the conserved F or W. The order of the fields is clone size, V gene, J gene, CDR3 protein. Where a row states a size, it is once, few, many or the class of an expanded clone; other rows omit it.

NA	TRBV28	TRBJ2-7	CASTSGRRVYEQYF
NA	TRBV29-1	TRBJ1-1	CSVEGDRATEAFF
NA	TRBV29-1	TRBJ1-3	CSVDVGSGNTIYF
NA	TRBV10-3	TRBJ2-1	CAIGLPTSNEQFF
NA	TRBV6-5	TRBJ1-1	CASSRERSTEAFF
NA	TRBV28	TRBJ2-2	CASSTEGANTGELFF
NA	TRBV7-6	TRBJ2-7	CASSPRPDDEQYF
NA	TRBV5-6	TRBJ1-4	CASIGQGDEKLFF
NA	TRBV5-1	TRBJ1-1	CASSPGTGLTEAFF
NA	TRBV6-4	TRBJ2-3	CASSDSIFETQYF
NA	TRBV7-3	TRBJ1-1	CASSLIGLGDTEAFF
NA	TRBV5-6	TRBJ2-5	CASSAGTRVPMQETQYF
NA	TRBV20-1	TRBJ2-7	CSARTGANPYEQYF
medium-sized	TRBV5-1	TRBJ2-7	CASSSPGQGPLEQYF
NA	TRBV7-9	TRBJ2-1	CASSPRGQGNGEQFF
NA	TRBV7-9	TRBJ2-7	CASSPEQGGEQYF
NA	TRBV29-1	TRBJ2-7	CSVSPGQGGYEQYF
NA	TRBV7-2	TRBJ2-7	CASESRSYEQYF
NA	TRBV6-1	TRBJ1-1	CASSETTPTEAFF
NA	TRBV5-1	TRBJ2-1	CASSPLPGTDEQFF
NA	TRBV7-9	TRBJ2-3	CASSLSSTDTQYF
NA	TRBV7-8	TRBJ1-4	CASSDRLGQEGEKLFF
NA	TRBV4-1	TRBJ2-7	CASSQAGQGFPYEQYF
NA	TRBV6-6	TRBJ2-7	CASSTSLESYEQYF
NA	TRBV6-2/TRBV6-3	TRBJ2-1	CASSYGDSFYNEQFF
NA	TRBV28	TRBJ1-5	CASLLGNQPQHF
NA	TRBV4-3	TRBJ2-5	CASSQDYARGVETQYF
NA	TRBV7-2	TRBJ1-1	CASSLGTGGRLTEAFF
NA	TRBV20-1	TRBJ2-7	CSARGEFYEQYF
NA	TRBV7-8	TRBJ1-4	CASRGPVATNEKLFF
NA	TRBV28	TRBJ2-1	CASSPSGRVYNEQFF
NA	TRBV28	TRBJ2-7	CASSFAGAYEQYF
NA	TRBV28	TRBJ2-1	CASSPRDRLRNEQFF
NA	TRBV6-2/TRBV6-3	TRBJ1-5	CASSYFRGQLREEPQHF
NA	TRBV27	TRBJ1-1	CASSLSSGLNTEAFF
NA	TRBV29-1	TRBJ1-1	CSVEDHQGLRAFF
NA	TRBV29-1	TRBJ2-7	CSAGNSGQGNEQYF
NA	TRBV13	TRBJ2-3	CASSPMGDTQYF
NA	TRBV7-8	TRBJ2-1	CASSLDNRERADEQFF
NA	TRBV13	TRBJ2-6	CASSFTSYSGANVLTF
NA	TRBV6-1	TRBJ2-1	CASSEIGGSYNEQFF
NA	TRBV4-2	TRBJ2-7	CASSLYKGAGGEQYF
NA	TRBV20-1	TRBJ2-5	CSARGGQETQYF
NA	TRBV7-9	TRBJ2-7	CASSFGQGRSYEQYF
NA	TRBV29-1	TRBJ2-7	CSVTTVQGEQYF
NA	TRBV7-9	TRBJ1-1	CASSPGPFDGTEAFF
NA	TRBV28	TRBJ1-1	CASSLPGGVNGAFF
NA	TRBV6-2/TRBV6-3	TRBJ2-2	CASSHPRTGRDGELFF
NA	TRBV2	TRBJ1-1	CASRRDRGSGTEAFF
NA	TRBV7-2	TRBJ1-2	CASSSGQGLLYGYTF
NA	TRBV7-6	TRBJ2-5	CASSDLTSQTQYF
NA	TRBV29-1	TRBJ2-7	CSVELRSYEQYF
NA	TRBV7-3	TRBJ2-2	CASSRNTGELFF
NA	TRBV20-1	TRBJ1-4	CSARDHTGTLPEKLFF
NA	TRBV6-5	TRBJ2-3	CASSYSWGGGPSTDTQYF
NA	TRBV29-1	TRBJ2-7	CSVTGGLEYEQYF
NA	TRBV13	TRBJ2-7	CASSGTGGYEQYF
NA	TRBV27	TRBJ2-7	CASSFWPSSYEQYF
NA	TRBV7-9	TRBJ2-7	CASSSTTGPYEQYF
NA	TRBV3-1	TRBJ2-5	CASSPLGYQETQYF